The 8 T cell receptor beta chains below all came from one sample that was sequenced in a study of cytomegalovirus exposure and HLA in healthy donors. TCRdb keeps only in-frame clones here, not all; method: immunoSEQ multiplex PCR. The sample includes about 250,000 clones, about 90% of them seen just once. The material sequenced was PBMCs. Every receptor here comes from a man aged 18 to 30 in good health and CMV-seropositive.

The rearrangement uses TRBV2 and TRBJ1-2; 7 bases map to TRBD1. Trimming at V came to 8 bases and at J to 5 bases, leaving 11 bases not matched to a gene. The CDR3 runs to 14 residues. Germline CDR1 SNHLY, CDR2 FYNNEI. In DNA, the CDR3 is TGTGCCAGCTTAGAGGGGGCTCGGAGATATGGCTACACCTTC. Its protein is CASLEGARRYGYTF.

This clone appeared a few times. The chain combines TRBV6-1 with TRBJ2-3; no clear D gene. The CDR3 spans 13 residues. Germline V lookup: CDR1 MNHNS, CDR2 SASEGT. Trimming stripped 2 bases from V and 3 bases from J, with 6 bases between. The CDR3, as DNA: TGTGCCAGCAGTGAAATGTGGACAGATACGCAGTATTTT. It yields the protein CASSEMWTDTQYF.

In this sample, this clone turned up once. The chain couples TRBV5-1 to TRBJ2-1, with TRBD2 identical over 7 bases. This CDR3 region has 13 residues. The junction had 3 bases not matched to a gene; V was cut back by 3 bases and J by 6 bases. Germline assignment: CDR1 SGHRS and CDR2 YFSETQ. The CDR3 DNA sequence: TGCGCCAGCAGCTACGAGCGGGGCAATGAGCAGTTCTTC. It yields the protein CASSYERGNEQFF.

The genes are TRBV2 and TRBJ2-7, with TRBD1 identical over 7 bases. Germline V lookup: CDR1 SNHLY, CDR2 FYNNEI. V lost 10 bases, J lost 3 bases, and 6 bases stayed unmatched. The CDR3 length is 12 residues. This CDR3 is CATNRDSYEQYF. CDR3 DNA sequence: TGTGCCACTAATAGGGACAGCTACGAGCAGTACTTC.

This clone has only one observation. The chain is built from TRBV27 and TRBJ2-1; D perhaps matches TRBD2 (6 bases). The CDR3 spans 16 residues. The germline CDR1 and CDR2 sequences are MNHEY and SMNVEV (reference sequence). V was cut by 5 bases and J by 0 bases, with 14 bases left in between. CDR3 in amino acids: CASSLTRRGSYNEQFF. In DNA, the CDR3 is TGTGCCAGCAGTCTCACTAGGCGGGGCTCCTACAATGAGCAGTTCTTC.

The chain couples TRBV2 to TRBJ2-1, with 9 positions matching TRBD1. Germline lookup yields CDR1 SNHLY and CDR2 FYNNEI. The CDR3 sequence is 15 residues long. The ends lost 6 bases at V and 3 bases at J; junction bases unmatched: 6. The CDR3 here is CASSGTGTDYNEQFF. The DNA for the CDR3 is TGTGCCAGCAGCGGGACAGGGACCGACTACAATGAGCAGTTCTTC.

The chain carries TRBV2 and TRBJ2-5, with D unclear. The V end lost 7 bases, the J end lost 2 bases, and 11 bases lay between the germline ends. CDR1 and CDR2 (germline): SNHLY, FYNNEI. CDR3 size: 13 residues. CDR3: CASIKLGQETQYF. Here the CDR3 DNA reads TGTGCCAGCATCAAACTGGGGCAAGAGACCCAGTACTTC.

The V call is TRBV5-1, the J call TRBJ2-1; 11 nucleotides align to TRBD2. The CDR3 spans 15 residues. V dropped 0 bases and J dropped 8; count of bases not matched to a gene: 4. Germline V gene sequence: CDR1 SGHRS, CDR2 YFSETQ. The CDR3 is CASSLAVGLADEQFF. The CDR3 nucleotides are TGCGCCAGCAGCTTGGCTGTGGGACTAGCGGATGAGCAGTTCTTC. Looking up the rest from reference TRBV5-1 and TRBJ2-1 gives the full variable domain: KAGVTQTPRYLIKTRGQQVTLSCSPISGHRSVSWYQQTPGQGLQFLFEYFSETQRNKGNFPGRFSGRQFSNSRSEMNVSTLELGDSALYLCASSLAVGLADEQFFGPGTRLTVL.